Detailed here is one T cell receptor (beta chain). After removal of 5 bases from V and 15 bases from J, the junction contained 16 bases not matched to a gene. This CDR3 comprises 14 residues. Germline V CDR1 and CDR2: SGHRS, YFSETQ. The data are from a study of blood T cell repertoires in COVID-19. Repertoires were generated with immunoSEQ multiplex PCR, while TCRdb's copy carries only in-frame clones and drops some. The sample carries some 500,000 clones, 70% to 90% recorded once. The source material was peripheral blood. The gene calls are TRBV5-1 and TRBJ2-4, with 8 bases lining up with TRBD2. This receptor was obtained from a woman aged 45-59 years with COVID-19, enrolled during active disease. CDR3 bases: TGCGCCAGCAGAGGGGGTCTATCAAGCGGGGGAGCGTACTTC. It specifies CASRGGLSSGGAYF.